Presented here are 2 T cell receptor beta chains from one specimen sequenced in a study of identical twins. TCRdb ran MiXCR on the 5' RACE reads and lists one entry per CDR3 protein. Of 400,000 to 550,000 distinct CDR3 sequences in the sample, approximately 24% were seen once. The same data also went into a second study, on T cells expressing NK-cell markers.

Sequencing was performed on CD4+ T cells sorted from blood. The receptors come from a woman under 30 in good health.

V gene TRBV5-1 combines with J gene TRBJ2-2; D is unresolved. V lost 4 bases and J lost 0, with 10 bases in between. Germline V gene lookup returns CDR1 SGHRS and CDR2 YFSETQ. This CDR3 contains 15 residues. CDR3: CASSPDTPNTGELFF. CDR3 in DNA: TGCGCCAGCAGCCCCGACACGCCGAACACCGGGGAGCTGTTTTTT.

This clonotype came up a few times. V is TRBV29-1 and J is TRBJ2-3; 7 bases fit TRBD1. The trim removed 4 bases at V and 3 bases at J, leaving 4 bases unmatched. From germline, CDR1 is SQVTM and CDR2 ANQGSEA. This CDR3 spans 13 amino acids. CDR3 DNA: TGCAGCGTTGCTGAGACAGGGACAGATACGCAGTATTTT. Its translation is CSVAETGTDTQYF.